The T cell receptor beta chain described here comes from a study of immune cell composition in non-small cell lung cancer. Study results and limitations: Roughly 75% of squamous and about 31% of adenocarcinoma cases had tumour-associated clones >0.5%.

A word on this clone: Its antigen remains unidentified.

Only in-frame clones appear in the TCRdb table, and some are missing; sequencing was by immunoSEQ multiplex PCR. The sample holds around 3,000 clones, 75% seen once. CDR3 length equals 14 residues. The V gene's germline CDR1 is MNHEY and CDR2 SMNVEV (reference sequence). The trim removed 5 bases at V and 6 bases at J, leaving 4 bases unmatched. The sample comprised lung tumor tissue. This chain connects TRBV27 to TRBJ1-6; 7 bases map to TRBD1. The TCR originated in a human donor with non-small cell lung cancer. This CDR3 reads CASSLTGVNSPLHF. For the CDR3, the DNA is TGTGCCAGCAGTCTCACAGGGGTTAATTCACCCCTCCACTTT.